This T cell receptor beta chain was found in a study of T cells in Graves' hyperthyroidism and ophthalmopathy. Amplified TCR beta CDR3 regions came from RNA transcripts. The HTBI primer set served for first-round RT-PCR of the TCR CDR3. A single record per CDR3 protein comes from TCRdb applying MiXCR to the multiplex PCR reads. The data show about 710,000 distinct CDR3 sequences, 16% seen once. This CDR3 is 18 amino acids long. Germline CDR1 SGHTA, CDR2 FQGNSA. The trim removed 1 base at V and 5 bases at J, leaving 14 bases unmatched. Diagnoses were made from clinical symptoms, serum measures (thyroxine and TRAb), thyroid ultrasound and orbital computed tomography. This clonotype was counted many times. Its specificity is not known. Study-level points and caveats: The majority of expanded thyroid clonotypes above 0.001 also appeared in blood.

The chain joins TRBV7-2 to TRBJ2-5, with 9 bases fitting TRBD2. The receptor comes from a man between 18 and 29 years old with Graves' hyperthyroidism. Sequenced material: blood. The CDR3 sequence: CASSLEFGREGPEETQYF. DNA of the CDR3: TGTGCCAGCAGCTTAGAATTCGGGCGGGAGGGCCCGGAGGAGACCCAGTACTTC. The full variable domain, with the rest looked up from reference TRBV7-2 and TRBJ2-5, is GAGVSQSPSNKVTEKGKDVELRCDPISGHTALYWYRQSLGQGLEFLIYFQGNSAPDKSGLPSDRFSAERTGGSVSTLTIQRTQQEDSAVYLCASSLEFGREGPEETQYFGPGTRLLVL.